This T cell receptor (beta chain) was identified in a study of preoperative IRX-2 immunotherapy in early breast cancer. The treatment here: preoperative locoregional IRX-2 cytokine immunotherapy. Preoperative locoregional IRX-2 cytokine immunotherapy was tested in the phase Ib source study. Germline V gene data show CDR1 as KGHSH and CDR2 as LQKENI. The CDR3 consists of 13 residues. Trimming cost V 5 bases and J 8 bases; bases outside gene matches: 6. Measured with immunoSEQ multiplex PCR; TCRdb has only the in-frame clones, and not every one. The sample lists just over 25,000 clones, 75% to 85% occurring once.

This sequence joins TRBV18 and TRBJ2-4, with 7 positions matching TRBD2. This TCR was recovered from a human donor with breast cancer. Sequencing was performed on lymph node tissue, taken after IRX-2 immunotherapy. CDR3 protein: CASSTGGGDIQYF. The CDR3 DNA sequence: TGTGCCAGCTCAACGGGGGGAGGTGACATTCAGTACTTC.